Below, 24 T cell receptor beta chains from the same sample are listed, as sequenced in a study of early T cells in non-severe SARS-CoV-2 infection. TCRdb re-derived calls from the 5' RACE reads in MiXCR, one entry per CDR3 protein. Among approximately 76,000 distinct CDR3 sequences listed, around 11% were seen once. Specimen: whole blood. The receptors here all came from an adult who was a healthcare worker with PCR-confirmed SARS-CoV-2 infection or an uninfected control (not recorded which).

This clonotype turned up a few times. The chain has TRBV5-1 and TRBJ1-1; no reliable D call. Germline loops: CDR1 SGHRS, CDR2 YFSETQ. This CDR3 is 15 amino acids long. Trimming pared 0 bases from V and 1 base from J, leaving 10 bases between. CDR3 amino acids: CASSLGRAANTEAFF. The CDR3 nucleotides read TGCGCCAGCAGCTTGGGCCGGGCGGCGAACACTGAAGCTTTCTTT.

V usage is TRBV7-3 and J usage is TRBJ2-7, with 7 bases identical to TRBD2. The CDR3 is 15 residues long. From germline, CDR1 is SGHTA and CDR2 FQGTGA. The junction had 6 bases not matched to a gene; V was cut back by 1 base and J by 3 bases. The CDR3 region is CASSLNGASGYEQYF. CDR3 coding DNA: TGTGCCAGCAGCTTAAACGGGGCTAGCGGCTACGAGCAGTACTTC.

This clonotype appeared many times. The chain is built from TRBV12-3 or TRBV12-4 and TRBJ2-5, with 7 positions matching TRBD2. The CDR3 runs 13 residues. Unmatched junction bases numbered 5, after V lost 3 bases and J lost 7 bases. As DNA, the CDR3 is TGTGCCAGCAGTTTGATCGGGGAGGGGACCCAGTACTTC. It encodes CASSLIGEGTQYF.

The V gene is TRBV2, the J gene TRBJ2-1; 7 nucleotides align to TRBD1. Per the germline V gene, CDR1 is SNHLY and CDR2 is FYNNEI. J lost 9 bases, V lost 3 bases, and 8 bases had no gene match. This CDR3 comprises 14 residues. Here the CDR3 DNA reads TGTGCCAGCAGTGAGTACAGACAGGGAACTGAGCAGTTCTTC. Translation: CASSEYRQGTEQFF.

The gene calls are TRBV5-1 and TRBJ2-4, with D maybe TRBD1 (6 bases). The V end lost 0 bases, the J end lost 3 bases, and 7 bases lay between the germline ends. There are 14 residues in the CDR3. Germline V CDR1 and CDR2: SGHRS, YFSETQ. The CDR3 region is CASSLETGKNIQYF. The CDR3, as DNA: TGCGCCAGCAGCTTGGAGACAGGCAAAAACATTCAGTACTTC.

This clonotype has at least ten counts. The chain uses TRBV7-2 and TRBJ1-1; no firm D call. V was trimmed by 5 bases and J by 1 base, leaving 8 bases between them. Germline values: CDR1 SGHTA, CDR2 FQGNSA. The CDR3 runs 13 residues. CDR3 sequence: CASSTQRNTEAFF. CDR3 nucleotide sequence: TGTGCCAGCAGCACACAAAGGAACACTGAAGCTTTCTTT.

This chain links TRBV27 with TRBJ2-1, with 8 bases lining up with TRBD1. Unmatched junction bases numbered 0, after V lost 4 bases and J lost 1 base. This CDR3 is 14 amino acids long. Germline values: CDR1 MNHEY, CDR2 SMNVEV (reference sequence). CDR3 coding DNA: TGTGCCAGCAGTTACAGGGGGTCCTACAATGAGCAGTTCTTC. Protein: CASSYRGSYNEQFF.

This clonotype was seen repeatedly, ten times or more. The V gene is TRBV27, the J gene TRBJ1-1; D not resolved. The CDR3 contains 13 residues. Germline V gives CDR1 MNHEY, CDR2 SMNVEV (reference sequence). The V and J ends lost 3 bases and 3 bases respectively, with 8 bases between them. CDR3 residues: CASSFSDHTEAFF. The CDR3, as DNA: TGTGCCAGCAGTTTTTCCGACCACACTGAAGCTTTCTTT.

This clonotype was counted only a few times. CDR3 DNA: TGTGCAAGTCGCTTAGGTACCTGGGGACAGGGGGTCTCTGAAGCTTTCTTT. Amino acids: CASRLGTWGQGVSEAFF. The J gene is TRBJ1-1, the V gene TRBV12-2; TRBD1 is the table's D call and was not checked against the DNA. TRBV12-2 is a documented pseudogene. The CDR3 is made up of 17 amino acids.

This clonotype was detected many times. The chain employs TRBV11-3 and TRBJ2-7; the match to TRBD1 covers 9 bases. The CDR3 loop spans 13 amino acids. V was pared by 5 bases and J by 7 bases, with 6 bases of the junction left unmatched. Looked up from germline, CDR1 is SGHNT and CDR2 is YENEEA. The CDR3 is CASSVGQGSEQYF. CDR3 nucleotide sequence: TGTGCCAGCAGCGTGGGACAGGGCTCTGAGCAGTACTTC.

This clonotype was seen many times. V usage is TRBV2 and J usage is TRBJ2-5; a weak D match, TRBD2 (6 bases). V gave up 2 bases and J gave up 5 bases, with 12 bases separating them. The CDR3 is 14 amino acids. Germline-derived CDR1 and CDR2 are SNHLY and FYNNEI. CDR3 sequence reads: CASSEPGGWETQYF. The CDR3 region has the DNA TGTGCCAGCAGTGAACCCGGGGGTTGGGAGACCCAGTACTTC.

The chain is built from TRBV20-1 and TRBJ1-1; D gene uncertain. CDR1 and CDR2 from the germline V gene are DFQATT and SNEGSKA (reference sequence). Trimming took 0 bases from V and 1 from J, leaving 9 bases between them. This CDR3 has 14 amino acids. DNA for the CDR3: TGCAGTGCTAGAGACCGCACTTCGAACACTGAAGCTTTCTTT. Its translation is CSARDRTSNTEAFF.

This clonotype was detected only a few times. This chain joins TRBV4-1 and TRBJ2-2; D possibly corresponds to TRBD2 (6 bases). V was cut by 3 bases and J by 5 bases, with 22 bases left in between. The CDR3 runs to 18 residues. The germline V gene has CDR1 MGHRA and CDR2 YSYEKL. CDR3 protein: CASSQAFGGGLWTGELFF. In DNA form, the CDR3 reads TGCGCCAGCAGCCAGGCGTTCGGGGGTGGATTGTGGACCGGGGAGCTGTTTTTT.

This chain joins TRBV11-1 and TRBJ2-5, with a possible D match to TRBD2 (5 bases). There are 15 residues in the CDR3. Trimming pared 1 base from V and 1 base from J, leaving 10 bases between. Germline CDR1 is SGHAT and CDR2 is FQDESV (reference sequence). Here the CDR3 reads CASSLGGPTQETQYF. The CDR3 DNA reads TGTGCCAGCAGCTTAGGAGGGCCCACCCAAGAGACCCAGTACTTC.

Here the CDR3 reads CAWSVRGYSPYEQYF. CDR3 nucleotides: TGTGCCTGGAGTGTCAGAGGGTATAGTCCCTACGAGCAGTACTTC. The genes are TRBV30 and TRBJ2-7; tentatively, D is TRBD2 (5 bases). The CDR3 is made up of 15 amino acids. Trimming shortened V by 0 bases and J by 2 bases, and 14 bases separated the two germline ends. CDR1 GTSNPN and CDR2 SVGIG come from the germline V gene (reference sequence).

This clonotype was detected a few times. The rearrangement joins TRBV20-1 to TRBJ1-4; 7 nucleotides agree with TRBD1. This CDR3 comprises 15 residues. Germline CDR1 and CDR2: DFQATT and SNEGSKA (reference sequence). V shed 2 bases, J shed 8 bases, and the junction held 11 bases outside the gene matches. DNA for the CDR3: TGCAGTGCTAGACCAGAGACAGGGTTTTACGAAAAACTGTTTTTT. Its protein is CSARPETGFYEKLFF.

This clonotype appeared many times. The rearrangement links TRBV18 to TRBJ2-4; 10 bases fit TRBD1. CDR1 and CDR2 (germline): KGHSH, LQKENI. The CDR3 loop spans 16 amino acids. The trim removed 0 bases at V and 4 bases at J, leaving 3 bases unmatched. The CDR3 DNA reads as TGTGCCAGCTCACCACCTTGGACAGGGGGGAAAAACATTCAGTACTTC. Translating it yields CASSPPWTGGKNIQYF.

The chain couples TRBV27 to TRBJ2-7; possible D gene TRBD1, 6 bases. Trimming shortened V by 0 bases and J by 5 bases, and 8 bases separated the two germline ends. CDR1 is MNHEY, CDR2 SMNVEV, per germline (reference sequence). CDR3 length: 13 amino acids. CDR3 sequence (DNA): TGTGCCAGCAGTTTATCGGGGGCGGACGAGCAGTACTTC. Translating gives CASSLSGADEQYF.

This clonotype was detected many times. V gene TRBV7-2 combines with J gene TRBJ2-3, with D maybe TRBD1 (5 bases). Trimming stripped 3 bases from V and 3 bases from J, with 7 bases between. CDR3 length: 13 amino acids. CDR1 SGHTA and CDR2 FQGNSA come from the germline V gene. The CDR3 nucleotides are TGTGCCAGCAGCTTTGGGGCGACAGATACGCAGTATTTT. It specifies CASSFGATDTQYF.

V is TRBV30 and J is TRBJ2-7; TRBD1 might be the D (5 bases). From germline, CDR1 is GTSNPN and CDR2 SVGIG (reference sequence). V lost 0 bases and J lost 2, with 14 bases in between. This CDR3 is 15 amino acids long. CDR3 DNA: TGTGCCTGGAGTGTACGGCAGGGAATAGCCTACGAGCAGTACTTC. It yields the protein CAWSVRQGIAYEQYF.

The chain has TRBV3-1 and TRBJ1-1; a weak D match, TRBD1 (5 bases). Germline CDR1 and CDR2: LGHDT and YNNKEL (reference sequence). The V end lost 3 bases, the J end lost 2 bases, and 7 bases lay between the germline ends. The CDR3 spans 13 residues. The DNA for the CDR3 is TGTGCCAGCAGCCAGGGGGTAAACACTGAAGCTTTCTTT. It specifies CASSQGVNTEAFF.

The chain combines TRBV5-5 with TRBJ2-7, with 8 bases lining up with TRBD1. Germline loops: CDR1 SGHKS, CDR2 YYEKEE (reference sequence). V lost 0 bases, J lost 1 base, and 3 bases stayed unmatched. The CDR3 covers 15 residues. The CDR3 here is CASSLGTGGSYEQYF. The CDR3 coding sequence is TGTGCCAGCAGCTTGGGTACAGGGGGGTCCTACGAGCAGTACTTC.

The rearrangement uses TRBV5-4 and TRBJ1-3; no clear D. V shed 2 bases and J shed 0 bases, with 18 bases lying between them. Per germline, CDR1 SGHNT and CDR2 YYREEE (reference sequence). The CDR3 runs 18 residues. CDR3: CASSLKGRGVPSGNTIYF. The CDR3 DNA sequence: TGTGCCAGCAGCTTAAAAGGACGCGGGGTCCCCTCTGGAAACACCATATATTTT.

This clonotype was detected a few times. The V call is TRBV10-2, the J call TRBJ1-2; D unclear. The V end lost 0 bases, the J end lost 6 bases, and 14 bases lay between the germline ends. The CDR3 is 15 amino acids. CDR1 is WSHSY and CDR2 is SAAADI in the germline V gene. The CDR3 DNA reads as TGCGCCAGCAGTGAGTCTTTCTCAGGACTTGATGGCTACACCTTC. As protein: CASSESFSGLDGYTF.